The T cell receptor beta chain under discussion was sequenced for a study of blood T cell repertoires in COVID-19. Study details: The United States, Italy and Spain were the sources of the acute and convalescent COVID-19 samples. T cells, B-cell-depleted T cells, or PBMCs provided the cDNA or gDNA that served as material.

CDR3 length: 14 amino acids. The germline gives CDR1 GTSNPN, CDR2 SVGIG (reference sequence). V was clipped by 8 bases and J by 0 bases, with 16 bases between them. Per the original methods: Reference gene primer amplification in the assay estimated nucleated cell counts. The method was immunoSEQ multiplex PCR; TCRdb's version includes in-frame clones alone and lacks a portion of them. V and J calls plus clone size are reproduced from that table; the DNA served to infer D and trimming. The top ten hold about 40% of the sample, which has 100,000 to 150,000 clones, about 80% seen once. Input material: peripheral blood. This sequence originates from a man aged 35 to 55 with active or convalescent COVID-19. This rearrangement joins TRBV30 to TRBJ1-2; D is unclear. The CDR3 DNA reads TGTGCCCTCCTCCCCTACAGTGCTAACTATGGCTACACCTTC. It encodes CALLPYSANYGYTF.